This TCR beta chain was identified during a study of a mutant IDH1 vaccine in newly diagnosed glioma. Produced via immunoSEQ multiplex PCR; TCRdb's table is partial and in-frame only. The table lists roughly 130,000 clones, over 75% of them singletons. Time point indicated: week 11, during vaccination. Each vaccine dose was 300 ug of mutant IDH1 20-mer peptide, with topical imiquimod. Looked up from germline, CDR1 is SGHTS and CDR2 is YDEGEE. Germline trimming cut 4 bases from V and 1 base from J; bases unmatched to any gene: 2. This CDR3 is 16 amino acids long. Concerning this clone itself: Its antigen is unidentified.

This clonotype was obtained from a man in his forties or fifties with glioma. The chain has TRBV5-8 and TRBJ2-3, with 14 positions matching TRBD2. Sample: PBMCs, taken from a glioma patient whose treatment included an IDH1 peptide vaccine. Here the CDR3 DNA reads TGTGCCAGCAGCCGGGGACTAGCGGGGGGCACAGATACGCAGTATTTT. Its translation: CASSRGLAGGTDTQYF.